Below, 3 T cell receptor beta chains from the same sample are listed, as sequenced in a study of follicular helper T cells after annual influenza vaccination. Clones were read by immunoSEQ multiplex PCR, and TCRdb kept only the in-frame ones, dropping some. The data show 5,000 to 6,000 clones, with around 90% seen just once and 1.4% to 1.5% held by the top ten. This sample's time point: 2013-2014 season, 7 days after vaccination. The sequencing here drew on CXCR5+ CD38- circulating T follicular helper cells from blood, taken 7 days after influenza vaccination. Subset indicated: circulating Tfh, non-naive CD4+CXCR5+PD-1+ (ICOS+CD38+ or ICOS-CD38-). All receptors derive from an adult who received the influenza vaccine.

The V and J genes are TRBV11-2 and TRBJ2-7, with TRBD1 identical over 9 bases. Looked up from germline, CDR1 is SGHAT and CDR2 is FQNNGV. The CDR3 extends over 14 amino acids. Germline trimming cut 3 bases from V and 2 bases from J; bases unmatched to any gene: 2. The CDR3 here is CASSFTGGPYEQYF. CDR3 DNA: TGTGCCAGCAGCTTTACAGGGGGCCCCTACGAGCAGTACTTC.

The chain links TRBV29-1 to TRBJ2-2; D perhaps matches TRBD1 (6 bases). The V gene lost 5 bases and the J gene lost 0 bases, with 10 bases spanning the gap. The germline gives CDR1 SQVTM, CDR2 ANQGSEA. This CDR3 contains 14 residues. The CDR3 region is CSVQGTANTGELFF. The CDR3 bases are TGCAGCGTTCAGGGGACCGCGAACACCGGGGAGCTGTTTTTT.

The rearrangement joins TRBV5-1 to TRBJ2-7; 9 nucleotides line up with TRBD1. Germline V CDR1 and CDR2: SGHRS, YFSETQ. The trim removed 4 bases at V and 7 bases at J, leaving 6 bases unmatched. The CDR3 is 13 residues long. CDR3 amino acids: CASSPSGQGEQYF. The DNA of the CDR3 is TGCGCCAGCAGCCCCTCGGGACAGGGTGAGCAGTACTTC.